One and the same sample provided the 27 T cell receptor beta chains below, sequenced in a study of blood T cell repertoires in COVID-19. Sequencing was performed with immunoSEQ multiplex PCR; in TCRdb, only in-frame clones are kept and a portion is missing. The sample lists 90,000 to 130,000 clones, approximately 82% occurring once. Sequencing was carried out using peripheral blood. The receptor set was obtained from a woman of 80 years or more with acute or convalescent COVID-19.

CDR3 amino acids: CATSDLETSTDTQYF. The CDR3 DNA sequence: TGTGCCACCAGTGACCTCGAAACTAGCACAGATACGCAGTATTTT. The rearrangement joins TRBV24-1 to TRBJ2-3; D gene uncertain. The CDR3 length is 15 residues. V lost 4 bases, J lost 0 bases, and 10 bases lay in between. Germline CDR1 KGHDR, CDR2 SFDVKD.

This clone has more than one count but fewer than ten. The chain has TRBV12-3 or TRBV12-4 and TRBJ1-5, with unresolved D. Trimming removed 5 bases from V and 5 bases from J, with 7 bases in between. This CDR3 is 12 amino acids long. Here the CDR3 reads CASSPYYQPQHF. The CDR3 DNA reads as TGTGCCAGCAGTCCGTATTATCAGCCCCAGCATTTT.

This chain joins TRBV5-8 and TRBJ2-1, with 13 bases matching TRBD2. J gave up 7 bases and V 5 bases, and 6 bases lay outside the gene matches. This CDR3 is 15 amino acids long. Germline V gives CDR1 SGHTS, CDR2 YDEGEE. For the CDR3, the DNA is TGTGCCAGCAGTTTCGGACTAGCGGGAGCGAATGAGCAGTTCTTC. Protein: CASSFGLAGANEQFF.

V usage is TRBV24-1 and J usage is TRBJ2-7; D is perhaps TRBD2 (5 bases). Germline V gives CDR1 KGHDR, CDR2 SFDVKD. Trimming took off 2 bases at V and 2 bases at J, with 6 bases between the two ends. This CDR3 is 13 amino acids long. The CDR3 DNA sequence: TGTGCCACCAGTGATTCCGGGACCTACGAGCAGTACTTC. Translation gives CATSDSGTYEQYF.

This chain connects TRBV7-9 to TRBJ2-7; 9 bases are shared with TRBD2. Germline CDR1 SEHNR, CDR2 FQNEAQ (reference sequence). V gave up 5 bases and J gave up 1 base; unmatched junction bases: 6. CDR3 size: 15 residues. The CDR3 here is CASSLIAGVSYEQYF. In DNA form, the CDR3 reads TGTGCCAGCAGCCTCATAGCGGGAGTATCCTACGAGCAGTACTTC.

This sequence joins TRBV30 and TRBJ2-1; D is perhaps TRBD1 (6 bases). The germline gives CDR1 GTSNPN, CDR2 SVGIG (reference sequence). This CDR3 has 15 amino acids. The V and J ends lost 3 bases and 2 bases respectively, with 14 bases between them. This chain's CDR3 is CAWRRQGRAYNEQFF. The CDR3 nucleotides read TGTGCCTGGAGAAGGCAGGGGCGCGCCTACAATGAGCAGTTCTTC.

This sequence joins TRBV9 and TRBJ2-3; D uncertain. V was shortened by 0 bases and J by 3 bases, with 8 bases between the two germline ends. The CDR3 is 14 residues long. Germline loops: CDR1 SGDLS, CDR2 YYNGEE. The CDR3 region has the DNA TGTGCCAGCAGCGTAGCGTTCGTTACAGATACGCAGTATTTT. The encoded protein is CASSVAFVTDTQYF.

J is TRBJ1-4 and V is TRBV3-1 (or the pseudogene TRBV3-2); 8 positions agree with TRBD1. This CDR3 contains 15 residues. CDR1 and CDR2 from the germline V gene are LGHDT and YNNKEL (reference sequence). V dropped 4 bases and J dropped 5; count of bases not matched to a gene: 6. The CDR3: CASSRTGGPNEKLFF. The CDR3 DNA reads TGTGCCAGCAGCCGTACAGGGGGACCGAATGAAAAACTGTTTTTT.

The chain carries TRBV4-1 and TRBJ1-6; D not resolved. The CDR3 has 15 amino acids. Germline V CDR1 and CDR2: MGHRA, YSYEKL. Trimming pared 1 base from V and 6 bases from J, leaving 10 bases between. CDR3 amino acids: CASSQGLGLNSPLHF. Here the CDR3 DNA reads TGCGCCAGCAGCCAAGGTCTAGGACTTAATTCACCCCTCCACTTT.

A word on this clone: Other DNA sequences in this specimen translate into the identical CDR3. The chain links TRBV5-1 to TRBJ1-2, with 9 positions matching TRBD1. Germline trimming cut 2 bases from V and 4 bases from J; bases unmatched to any gene: 3. From germline, CDR1 is SGHRS and CDR2 YFSETQ. The CDR3 runs to 14 residues. The DNA of the CDR3 is TGCGCCAGCAGCTTACCGGGACAGGGCTATGGCTACACCTTC. Protein sequence: CASSLPGQGYGYTF. Full variable domain (outside the CDR3, taken from reference TRBV5-1 and TRBJ1-2): KAGVTQTPRYLIKTRGQQVTLSCSPISGHRSVSWYQQTPGQGLQFLFEYFSETQRNKGNFPGRFSGRQFSNSRSEMNVSTLELGDSALYLCASSLPGQGYGYTFGSGTRLTVV.

This clone was seen only a few times. This chain uses TRBV2 with TRBJ1-2, with 9 bases identical to TRBD1. V gave up 7 bases and J gave up 0 bases; unmatched junction bases: 9. CDR1 and CDR2 from the germline V gene are SNHLY and FYNNEI. The CDR3 is 16 residues long. This chain's CDR3 is CASTLGQGYSNYGYTF. Here the CDR3 DNA reads TGTGCCAGCACCCTAGGACAGGGGTACTCTAACTATGGCTACACCTTC.

The genes are TRBV5-6 and TRBJ2-7; possibly TRBD2 for D (6 bases). The V and J ends lost 2 bases and 5 bases respectively, with 17 bases between them. The germline CDR1 and CDR2 sequences are SGHDT and YYEEEE. The CDR3 runs 15 residues. The CDR3 DNA follows: TGTGCCAGCAGCTTAAAGACTAGGGACTTTAACGAGCAGTACTTC. It codes for CASSLKTRDFNEQYF.

The chain is built from TRBV30 and TRBJ1-2; possibly TRBD1 for D (6 bases). The CDR3 is 14 residues long. From germline, CDR1 is GTSNPN and CDR2 SVGIG (reference sequence). Trimming pared 5 bases from V and 6 bases from J, leaving 19 bases between. CDR3 residues: CAWRRGGPVDGYTF. Here the CDR3 DNA reads TGTGCCTGGCGGCGAGGGGGACCGGTCGATGGCTACACCTTC.

A single count supports this clone. This chain links TRBV4-3 with TRBJ2-7; TRBD2 aligns across 11 bases. Germline values: CDR1 LGHNA, CDR2 YSLEER. This CDR3 is built from 22 residues. V was pared by 1 base and J by 0 bases, with 20 bases of the junction left unmatched. The CDR3 here is CASSQVPTSLSRTSGFSYEQYF. The CDR3 DNA reads as TGCGCCAGCAGCCAAGTCCCGACATCCCTCTCGCGGACTAGCGGGTTCTCCTACGAGCAGTACTTC.

The rearrangement links TRBV11-3 to TRBJ2-7; 7 bases agree with TRBD1. Per the germline V gene, CDR1 is SGHNT and CDR2 is YENEEA. This CDR3 has 15 amino acids. J was trimmed by 6 bases and V by 1 base; bases with no gene match: 9. The chain's CDR3 is CASSLGGSRGSEQYF. DNA for the CDR3: TGTGCCAGCAGCTTAGGGGGGAGCAGGGGGAGCGAGCAGTACTTC.

CDR3 protein: CASRAPGLAGVYEQYF. In DNA, the CDR3 is TGTGCCAGCAGGGCGCCCGGACTAGCGGGAGTATACGAGCAGTACTTC. The rearrangement joins TRBV28 to TRBJ2-7, with 13 bases identical to TRBD2. The CDR3 consists of 16 residues. CDR1 is MDHEN and CDR2 is SYDVKM in the germline V gene. The V segment lost 6 bases and the J segment 4 bases; nucleotides outside the gene matches: 9.

The V gene is TRBV5-5, the J gene TRBJ2-5, with TRBD1 matching over 9 bases. Germline CDR1 is SGHKS and CDR2 is YYEKEE (reference sequence). The CDR3 has 16 residues. V was clipped by 0 bases and J by 1 base; unmatched bases: 4. Here the CDR3 DNA reads TGTGCCAGCAGCTTGGGACAGGGGGGAGCCCAAGAGACCCAGTACTTC. Translation gives CASSLGQGGAQETQYF.

This chain joins TRBV6-2 or TRBV6-3 and TRBJ1-1; unclear D gene. Deletions cut 0 bases from V and 10 bases from J, with 15 bases between. CDR1 is MNHEY, CDR2 SVGEGT, per germline. The CDR3 has 14 residues. CDR3 amino acids: CASSYSFARSPAFF. The CDR3 DNA reads as TGTGCCAGCAGTTACTCGTTTGCCCGGAGCCCAGCTTTCTTT.

The genes are TRBV6-1 and TRBJ1-3; D not resolved. The V end lost 1 base, the J end lost 7 bases, and 11 bases lay between the germline ends. The CDR3 totals 14 residues. The germline CDR1 and CDR2 sequences are MNHNS and SASEGT. The CDR3: CASSEVDSRNTIYF. DNA for the CDR3: TGTGCCAGCAGTGAAGTGGACTCTAGGAACACCATATATTTT.

The chain links TRBV28 to TRBJ1-5, with 9 bases aligning to TRBD1. This CDR3 contains 15 residues. Germline assignment: CDR1 MDHEN and CDR2 SYDVKM. V was pared by 5 bases and J by 6 bases, with 8 bases of the junction left unmatched. The CDR3 is CASSQGQGRAQPQHF. The CDR3 bases are TGTGCCAGCAGTCAGGGACAGGGAAGGGCTCAGCCCCAGCATTTT.

The chain has TRBV5-1 and TRBJ2-2; TRBD1 matches at 10 bases. This CDR3 is built from 16 residues. V was clipped by 0 bases and J by 7 bases; unmatched bases: 6. CDR1 is SGHRS and CDR2 is YFSETQ in the germline V gene. CDR3 nucleotides: TGCGCCAGCAGCTTGGGTGACAGGGGGCCCGGCGGGGAGCTGTTTTTT. The encoded protein is CASSLGDRGPGGELFF.

The J gene is TRBJ2-7, the V gene TRBV15; D call uncertain. The CDR3 loop spans 14 amino acids. Germline-derived CDR1 and CDR2 are LNHNV and YYDKDF (reference sequence). The germline V and J ends were trimmed by 0 bases and 7 bases, with 13 bases remaining between them. CDR3 in DNA: TGTGCCACCAGCAGAGATCAGGCCAGCCATGAGCAGTACTTC. Amino acids: CATSRDQASHEQYF.

The J gene is TRBJ2-7, the V gene TRBV5-4, with 9 bases lining up with TRBD2. Germline V gene lookup returns CDR1 SGHNT and CDR2 YYREEE (reference sequence). V trimming: 5 bases; J trimming: 1 base; junction bases outside the gene matches: 7. CDR3 size: 15 residues. The CDR3 DNA reads TGTGCCAGCAGTTTGACTAGCGGACGATCCTACGAGCAGTACTTC. This encodes CASSLTSGRSYEQYF.

This clone was counted between two and nine times. J is TRBJ1-5 and V is TRBV6-1; D is perhaps TRBD1 (6 bases). The V gene lost 3 bases and the J gene lost 5 bases, with 11 bases spanning the gap. The CDR3 runs 14 residues. Germline CDR1 MNHNS, CDR2 SASEGT. This CDR3 is CASSEDRVDQPQHF. The CDR3 nucleotides are TGTGCCAGCAGTGAGGACAGAGTGGATCAGCCCCAGCATTTT.

The chain joins TRBV11-2 to TRBJ2-2, with a weak D call TRBD1 (6 bases). The V gene lost 7 bases and the J gene lost 7 bases, with 22 bases spanning the gap. The V gene's germline CDR1 is SGHAT and CDR2 FQNNGV. The CDR3 is 16 amino acids. CDR3 residues: CASTDDRGRMIGELFF. The DNA for the CDR3 is TGTGCCAGCACCGACGATAGGGGGAGAATGATCGGGGAGCTGTTTTTT. Full variable domain (outside the CDR3, taken from reference TRBV11-2 and TRBJ2-2): EAGVAQSPRYKIIEKRQSVAFWCNPISGHATLYWYQQILGQGPKLLIQFQNNGVVDDSQLPKDRFSAERLKGVDSTLKIQPAKLEDSAVYLCASTDDRGRMIGELFFGEGSRLTVL.

The table lists this clone with a few counts. J is TRBJ2-7 and V is TRBV27, with D possibly being TRBD2 (6 bases). The CDR3 totals 13 residues. Germline CDR1 reads MNHEY; CDR2 reads SMNVEV (reference sequence). Trimming pared 6 bases from V and 3 bases from J, leaving 12 bases between. This CDR3 reads CASRAGPFYEQYF. CDR3 bases: TGTGCCAGCAGGGCGGGGCCCTTCTACGAGCAGTACTTC.

CDR3: CSVPSGRGNYNEQFF. The CDR3 nucleotides are TGCAGCGTTCCATCGGGGCGGGGGAATTACAATGAGCAGTTCTTC. The J gene is TRBJ2-1, the V gene TRBV29-1; TRBD2 matches at 7 bases. Per germline, CDR1 SQVTM and CDR2 ANQGSEA. This CDR3 has 15 amino acids. V lost 5 bases and J lost 4; bases outside the gene matches: 11.